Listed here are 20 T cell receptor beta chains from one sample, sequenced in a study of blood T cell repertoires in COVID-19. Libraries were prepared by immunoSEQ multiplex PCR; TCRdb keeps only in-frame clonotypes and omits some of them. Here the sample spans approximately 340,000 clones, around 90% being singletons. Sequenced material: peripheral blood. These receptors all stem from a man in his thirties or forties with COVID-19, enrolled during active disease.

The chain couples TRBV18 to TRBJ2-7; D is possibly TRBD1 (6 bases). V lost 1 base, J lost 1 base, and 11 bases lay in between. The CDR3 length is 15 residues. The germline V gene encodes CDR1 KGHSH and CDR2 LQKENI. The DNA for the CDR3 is TGTGCCAGCTCACCACGGGGGACAACATCCTACGAGCAGTACTTC. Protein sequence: CASSPRGTTSYEQYF.

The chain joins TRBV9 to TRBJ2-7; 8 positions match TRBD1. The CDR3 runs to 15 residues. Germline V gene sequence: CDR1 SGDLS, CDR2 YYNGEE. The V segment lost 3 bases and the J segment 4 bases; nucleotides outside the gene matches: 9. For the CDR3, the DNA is TGTGCCAGCAGCGCATACGGGGACAGGTCTTACGAGCAGTACTTC. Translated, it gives CASSAYGDRSYEQYF. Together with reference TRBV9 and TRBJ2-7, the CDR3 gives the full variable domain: DSGVTQTPKHLITATGQRVTLRCSPRSGDLSVYWYQQSLDQGLQFLIQYYNGEERAKGNILERFSAQQFPDLHSELNLSSLELGDSALYFCASSAYGDRSYEQYFGPGTRLTVT.

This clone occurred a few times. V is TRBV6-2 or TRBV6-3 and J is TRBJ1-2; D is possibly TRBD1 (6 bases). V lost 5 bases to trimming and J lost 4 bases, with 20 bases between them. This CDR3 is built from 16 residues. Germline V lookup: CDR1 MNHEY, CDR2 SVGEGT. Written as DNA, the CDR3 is TGTGCCAGCAGTGGCCAGGGGCCGCCGTTCCCCTATGGCTACACCTTC. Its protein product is CASSGQGPPFPYGYTF.

CDR3 coding DNA: TGTGCCAGCAGCCTAAAGGACAGGGATTATAGCAATCAGCCCCAGCATTTT. This encodes CASSLKDRDYSNQPQHF. V is TRBV3-1 (or the pseudogene TRBV3-2) and J is TRBJ1-5; 8 nucleotides agree with TRBD1. The CDR3 spans 17 residues. Trimming removed 4 bases from V and 0 bases from J; junction bases left unmatched: 8. Germline CDR1 LGHDT, CDR2 YNNKEL (reference sequence).

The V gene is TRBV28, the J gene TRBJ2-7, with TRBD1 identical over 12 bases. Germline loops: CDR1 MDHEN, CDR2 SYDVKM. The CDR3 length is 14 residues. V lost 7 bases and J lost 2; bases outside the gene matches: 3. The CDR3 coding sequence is TGTGCCAGCATAGGGACAGGGGGCGCCTACGAGCAGTACTTC. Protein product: CASIGTGGAYEQYF.

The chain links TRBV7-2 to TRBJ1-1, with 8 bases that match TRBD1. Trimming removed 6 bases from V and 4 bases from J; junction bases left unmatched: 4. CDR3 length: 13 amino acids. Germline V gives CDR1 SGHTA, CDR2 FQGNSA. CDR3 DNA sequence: TGTGCCAGCAGACGCACAGGGGGCACTGAAGCTTTCTTT. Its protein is CASRRTGGTEAFF.

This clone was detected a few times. CDR3 loop: CASSYAASGRVYEQYF. CDR3 bases: TGTGCCAGCAGTTACGCGGCTAGCGGGAGGGTTTACGAGCAGTACTTC. The chain recombines TRBV6-5 with TRBJ2-7; TRBD2 aligns across 12 bases. The CDR3 sequence is 16 residues long. V trimming: 2 bases; J trimming: 4 bases; junction bases outside the gene matches: 6. Germline-derived CDR1 and CDR2 are MNHEY and SVGAGI.

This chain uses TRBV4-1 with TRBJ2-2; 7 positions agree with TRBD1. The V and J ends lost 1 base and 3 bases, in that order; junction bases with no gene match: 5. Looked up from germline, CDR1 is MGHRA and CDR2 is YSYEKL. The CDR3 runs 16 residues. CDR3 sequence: CASSQGPDRYTGELFF. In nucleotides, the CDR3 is TGCGCCAGCAGCCAAGGACCGGACAGGTACACCGGGGAGCTGTTTTTT.

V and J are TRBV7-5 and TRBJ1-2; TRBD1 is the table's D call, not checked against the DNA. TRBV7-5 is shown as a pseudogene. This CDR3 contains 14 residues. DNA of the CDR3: TGTGCCAGAAGCTTAGTTGGCAGGGTCCATGGCTACACCTTC. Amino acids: CARSLVGRVHGYTF.

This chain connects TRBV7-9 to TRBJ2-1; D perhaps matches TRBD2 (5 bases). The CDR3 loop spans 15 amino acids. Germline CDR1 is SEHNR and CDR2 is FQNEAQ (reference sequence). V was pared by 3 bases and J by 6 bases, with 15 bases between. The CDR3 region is CASSLPSGSPNEQFF. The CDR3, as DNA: TGTGCCAGCAGCTTGCCCTCGGGGAGTCCCAATGAGCAGTTCTTC. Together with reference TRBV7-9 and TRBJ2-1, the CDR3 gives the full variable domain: DTGVSQNPRHKITKRGQNVTFRCDPISEHNRLYWYRQTLGQGPEFLTYFQNEAQLEKSRLLSDRFSAERPKGSFSTLEIQRTEQGDSAMYLCASSLPSGSPNEQFFGPGTRLTVL.

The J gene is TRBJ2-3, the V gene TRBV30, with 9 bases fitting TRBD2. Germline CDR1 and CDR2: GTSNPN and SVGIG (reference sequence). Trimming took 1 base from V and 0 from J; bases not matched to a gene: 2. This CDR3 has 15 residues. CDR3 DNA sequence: TGTGCCTGGAGTGGCCTAGCGGGAAGCACAGATACGCAGTATTTT. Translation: CAWSGLAGSTDTQYF.

The DNA of the CDR3 is TGTGCCAGCAGTGAACCCCGAGGAGGGGACGGCAATCAGCCCCAGCATTTT. This sequence encodes CASSEPRGGDGNQPQHF. The chain employs TRBV6-1 and TRBJ1-5, with D maybe TRBD1 (5 bases). This CDR3 contains 17 residues. Germline V lookup: CDR1 MNHNS, CDR2 SASEGT. V was cut by 2 bases and J by 2 bases, with 16 bases left in between.

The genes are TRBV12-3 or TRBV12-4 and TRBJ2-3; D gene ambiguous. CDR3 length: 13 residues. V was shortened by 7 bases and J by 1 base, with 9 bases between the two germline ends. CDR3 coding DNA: TGTGCCAGCACCCCCCGGGGCACAGATACGCAGTATTTT. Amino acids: CASTPRGTDTQYF.

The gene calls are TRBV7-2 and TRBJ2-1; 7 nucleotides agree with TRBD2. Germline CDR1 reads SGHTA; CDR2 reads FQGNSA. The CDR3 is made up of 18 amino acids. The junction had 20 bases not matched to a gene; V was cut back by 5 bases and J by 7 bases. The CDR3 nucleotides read TGTGCCAGCAGCGCCGTCGGATTCGGGGGGAGCCTTAGTAATGAGCAGTTCTTC. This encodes CASSAVGFGGSLSNEQFF.

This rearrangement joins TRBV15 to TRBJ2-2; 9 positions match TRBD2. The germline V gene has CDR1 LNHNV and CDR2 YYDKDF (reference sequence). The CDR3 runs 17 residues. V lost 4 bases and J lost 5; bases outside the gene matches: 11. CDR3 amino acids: CATSISFLAGLTGELFF. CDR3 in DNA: TGTGCCACCAGCATTTCCTTTCTAGCGGGACTGACCGGGGAGCTGTTTTTT.

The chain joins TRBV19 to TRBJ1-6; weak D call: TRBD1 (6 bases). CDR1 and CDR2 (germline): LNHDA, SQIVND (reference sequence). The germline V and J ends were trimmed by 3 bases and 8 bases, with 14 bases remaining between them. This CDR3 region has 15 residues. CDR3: CASSIWDNSDSPLHF. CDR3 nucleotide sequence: TGTGCCAGTAGTATTTGGGACAACTCGGATTCACCCCTCCACTTT.

The CDR3 region is CASSEGPQGNTIYF. The CDR3 nucleotides read TGCGCCAGCAGTGAGGGCCCTCAGGGAAACACCATATATTTT. This chain connects TRBV10-1 to TRBJ1-3; D unclear. Germline V lookup: CDR1 WNHNN, CDR2 SYGVQD (reference sequence). V was shortened by 2 bases and J by 4 bases, with 9 bases between the two germline ends. The CDR3 loop spans 14 amino acids.

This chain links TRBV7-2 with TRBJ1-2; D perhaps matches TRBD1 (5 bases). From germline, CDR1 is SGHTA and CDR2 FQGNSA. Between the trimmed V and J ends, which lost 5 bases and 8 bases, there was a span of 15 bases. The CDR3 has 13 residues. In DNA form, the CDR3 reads TGTGCCAGCAGCCTACAGGTCTTTGGGGGCTACACCTTC. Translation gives CASSLQVFGGYTF.

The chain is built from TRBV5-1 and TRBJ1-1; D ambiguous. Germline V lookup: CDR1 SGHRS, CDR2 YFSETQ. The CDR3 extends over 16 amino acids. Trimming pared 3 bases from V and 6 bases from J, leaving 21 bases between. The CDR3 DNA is TGCGCCAGCAGCTCCCTTTCGAGGGTGGGTCGAGCTGAAGCTTTCTTT. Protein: CASSSLSRVGRAEAFF. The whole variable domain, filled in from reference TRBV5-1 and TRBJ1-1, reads KAGVTQTPRYLIKTRGQQVTLSCSPISGHRSVSWYQQTPGQGLQFLFEYFSETQRNKGNFPGRFSGRQFSNSRSEMNVSTLELGDSALYLCASSSLSRVGRAEAFFGQGTRLTVV.

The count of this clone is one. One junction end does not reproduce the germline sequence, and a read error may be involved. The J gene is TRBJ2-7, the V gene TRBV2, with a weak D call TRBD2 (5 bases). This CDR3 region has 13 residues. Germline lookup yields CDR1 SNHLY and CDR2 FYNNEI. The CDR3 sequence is CAGSIAFSYEQYF. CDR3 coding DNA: TGTGCCGGCAGTATAGCGTTCTCCTACGAGCAGTACTTC.